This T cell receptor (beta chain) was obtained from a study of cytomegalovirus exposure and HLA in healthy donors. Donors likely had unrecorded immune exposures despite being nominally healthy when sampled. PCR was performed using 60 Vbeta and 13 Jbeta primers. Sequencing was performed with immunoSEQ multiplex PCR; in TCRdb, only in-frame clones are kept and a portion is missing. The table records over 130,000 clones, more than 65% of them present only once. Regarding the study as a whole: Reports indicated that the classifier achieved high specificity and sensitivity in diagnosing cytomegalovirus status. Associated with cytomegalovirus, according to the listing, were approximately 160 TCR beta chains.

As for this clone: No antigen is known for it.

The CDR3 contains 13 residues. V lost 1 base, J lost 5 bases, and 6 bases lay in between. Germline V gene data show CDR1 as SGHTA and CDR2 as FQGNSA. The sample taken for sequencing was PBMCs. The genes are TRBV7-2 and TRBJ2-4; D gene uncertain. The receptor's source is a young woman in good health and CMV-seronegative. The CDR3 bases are TGTGCCAGCAGCTTAGGTACTGAAAACATTCAGTACTTC. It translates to CASSLGTENIQYF.